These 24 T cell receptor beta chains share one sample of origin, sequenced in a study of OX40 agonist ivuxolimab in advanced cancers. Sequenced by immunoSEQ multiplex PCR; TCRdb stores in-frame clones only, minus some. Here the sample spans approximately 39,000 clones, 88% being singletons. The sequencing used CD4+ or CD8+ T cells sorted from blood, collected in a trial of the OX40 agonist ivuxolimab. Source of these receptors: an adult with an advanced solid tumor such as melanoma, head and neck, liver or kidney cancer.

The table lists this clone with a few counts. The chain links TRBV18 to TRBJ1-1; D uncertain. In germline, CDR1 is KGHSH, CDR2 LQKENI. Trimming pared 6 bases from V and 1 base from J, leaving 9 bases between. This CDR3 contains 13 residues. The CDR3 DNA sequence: TGTGCCAGCTCGCTCAATTGGAACACTGAAGCTTTCTTT. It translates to CASSLNWNTEAFF.

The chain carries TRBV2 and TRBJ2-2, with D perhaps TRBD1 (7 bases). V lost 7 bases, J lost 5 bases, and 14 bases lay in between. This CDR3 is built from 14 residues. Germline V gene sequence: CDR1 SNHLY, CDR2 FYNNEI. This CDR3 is CASKEGAWTGELFF. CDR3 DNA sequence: TGTGCCAGCAAGGAGGGGGCCTGGACCGGGGAGCTGTTTTTT.

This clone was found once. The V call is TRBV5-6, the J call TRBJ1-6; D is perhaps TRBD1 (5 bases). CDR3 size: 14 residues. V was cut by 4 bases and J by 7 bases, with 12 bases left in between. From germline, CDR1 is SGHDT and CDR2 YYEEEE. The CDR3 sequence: CASSRPSGNSPLHF. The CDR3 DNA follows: TGTGCCAGCAGCCGCCCCTCAGGGAATTCACCCCTCCACTTT.

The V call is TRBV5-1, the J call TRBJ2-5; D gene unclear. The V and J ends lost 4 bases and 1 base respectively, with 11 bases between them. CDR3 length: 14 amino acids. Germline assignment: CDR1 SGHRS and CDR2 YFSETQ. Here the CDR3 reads CASSVGALQETQYF. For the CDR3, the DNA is TGCGCCAGCAGCGTCGGAGCACTCCAAGAGACCCAGTACTTC.

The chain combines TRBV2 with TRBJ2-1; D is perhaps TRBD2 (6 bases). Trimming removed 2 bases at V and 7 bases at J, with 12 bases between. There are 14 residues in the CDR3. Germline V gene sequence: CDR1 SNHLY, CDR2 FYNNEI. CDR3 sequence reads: CASSEKRVLNEQFF. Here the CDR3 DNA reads TGTGCCAGCAGTGAAAAGCGGGTTTTAAATGAGCAGTTCTTC.

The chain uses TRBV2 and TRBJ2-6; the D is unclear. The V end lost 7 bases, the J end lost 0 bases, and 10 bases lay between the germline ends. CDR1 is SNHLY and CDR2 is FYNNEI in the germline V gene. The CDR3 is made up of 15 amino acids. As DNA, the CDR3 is TGTGCCAGCATAGCAGCGAGCTCTGGGGCCAACGTCCTGACTTTC. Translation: CASIAASSGANVLTF.

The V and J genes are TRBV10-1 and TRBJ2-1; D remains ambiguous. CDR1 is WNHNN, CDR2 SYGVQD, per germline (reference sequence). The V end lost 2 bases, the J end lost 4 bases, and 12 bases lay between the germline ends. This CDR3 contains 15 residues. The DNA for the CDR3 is TGCGCCAGCAGTGAGGGTCACCTCGAGTACAATGAGCAGTTCTTC. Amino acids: CASSEGHLEYNEQFF.

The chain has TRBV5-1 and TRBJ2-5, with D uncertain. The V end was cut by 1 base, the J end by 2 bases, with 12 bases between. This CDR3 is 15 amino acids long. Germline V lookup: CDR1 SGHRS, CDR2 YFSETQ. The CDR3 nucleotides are TGCGCCAGCAGCTTGTGGTCAGGCCCACAAGAGACCCAGTACTTC. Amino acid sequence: CASSLWSGPQETQYF.

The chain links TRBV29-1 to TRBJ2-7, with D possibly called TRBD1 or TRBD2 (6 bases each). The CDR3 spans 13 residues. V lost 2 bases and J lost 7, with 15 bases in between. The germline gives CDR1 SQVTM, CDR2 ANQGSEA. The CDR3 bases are TGCAGCGTTGAAAGCCGGGGGCGGAGGGAGCAGTACTTC. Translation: CSVESRGRREQYF.

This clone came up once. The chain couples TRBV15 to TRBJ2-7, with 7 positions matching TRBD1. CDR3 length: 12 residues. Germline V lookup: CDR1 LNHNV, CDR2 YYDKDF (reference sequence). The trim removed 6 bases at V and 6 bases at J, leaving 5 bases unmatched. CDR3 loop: CATRDRLGEQYF. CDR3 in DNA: TGTGCCACCAGGGACAGGCTGGGCGAGCAGTACTTC.

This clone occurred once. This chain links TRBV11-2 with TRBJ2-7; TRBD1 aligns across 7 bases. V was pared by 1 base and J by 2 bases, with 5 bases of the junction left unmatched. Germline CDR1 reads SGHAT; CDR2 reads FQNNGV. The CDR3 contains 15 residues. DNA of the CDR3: TGTGCCAGCAGCTTAGGGCAGGGGGTTACCTACGAGCAGTACTTC. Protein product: CASSLGQGVTYEQYF.

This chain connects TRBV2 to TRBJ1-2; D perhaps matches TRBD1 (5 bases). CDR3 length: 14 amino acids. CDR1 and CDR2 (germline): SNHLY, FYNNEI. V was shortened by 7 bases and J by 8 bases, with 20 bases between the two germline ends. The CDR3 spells CASILDSLLNGYTF. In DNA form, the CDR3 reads TGTGCCAGCATCTTAGACAGTTTGTTGAACGGCTACACCTTC.

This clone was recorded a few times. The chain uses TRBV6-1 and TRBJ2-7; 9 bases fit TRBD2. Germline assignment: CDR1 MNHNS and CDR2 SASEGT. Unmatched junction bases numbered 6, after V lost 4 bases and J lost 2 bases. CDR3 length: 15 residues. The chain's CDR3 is CASSVGLALTYEQYF. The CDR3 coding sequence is TGTGCCAGCAGTGTAGGACTAGCGCTGACCTACGAGCAGTACTTC.

The CDR3 reads CASSFQGSGANVLTF. DNA of the CDR3: TGTGCCAGCAGTTTCCAGGGCTCTGGGGCCAACGTCCTGACTTTC. The chain uses TRBV6-1 and TRBJ2-6; D may be TRBD1 (5 bases). The germline gives CDR1 MNHNS, CDR2 SASEGT. The ends were cut back, 5 bases at V and 0 bases at J, with 8 bases in the middle. The CDR3 loop spans 15 amino acids.

CDR3 DNA: TGTGCCATCAGTGCGAAGGGACAGGGCAATGAAAAACTGTTTTTT. It codes for CAISAKGQGNEKLFF. This sequence joins TRBV10-3 and TRBJ1-4; TRBD1 matches 9 bases. The CDR3 has 15 amino acids. CDR1 and CDR2 (germline): ENHRY, SYGVKD. V lost 4 bases, J lost 5 bases, and 5 bases stayed unmatched.

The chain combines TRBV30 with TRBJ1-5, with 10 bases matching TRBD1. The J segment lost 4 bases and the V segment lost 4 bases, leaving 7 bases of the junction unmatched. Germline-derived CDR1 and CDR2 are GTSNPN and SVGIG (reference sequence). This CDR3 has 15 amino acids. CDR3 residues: CAWKSGTGDNQPQHF. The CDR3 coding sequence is TGTGCCTGGAAATCCGGGACAGGGGATAATCAGCCCCAGCATTTT.

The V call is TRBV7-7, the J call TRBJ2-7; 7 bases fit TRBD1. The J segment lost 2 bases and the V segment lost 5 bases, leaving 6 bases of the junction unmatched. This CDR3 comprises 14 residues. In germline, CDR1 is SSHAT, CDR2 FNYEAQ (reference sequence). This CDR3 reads CASSPRQGPYEQYF. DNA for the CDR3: TGTGCCAGCAGCCCCCGACAGGGCCCCTACGAGCAGTACTTC.

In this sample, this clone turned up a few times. DNA of the CDR3: TGTGCCAGCAGCTTAGAGGGGACGGGGGCCAAAAAACTGTTTTTT. Its protein is CASSLEGTGAKKLFF. V usage is TRBV7-8 and J usage is TRBJ1-4, with D perhaps TRBD1 (6 bases). CDR3 length: 15 residues. In germline, CDR1 is SGHVS, CDR2 FQNEAQ. V dropped 1 base and J dropped 9 bases, with 15 bases sitting between them.

CDR3 bases: TGTGCCAGCAGTGAACATGGGTCTGAGCAGTTCTTC. It is translated as CASSEHGSEQFF. The V and J genes are TRBV6-1 and TRBJ2-1, with D unresolved. CDR3 length: 12 amino acids. Looked up from germline, CDR1 is MNHNS and CDR2 is SASEGT. The germline V and J ends were trimmed by 2 bases and 9 bases, with 8 bases remaining between them.

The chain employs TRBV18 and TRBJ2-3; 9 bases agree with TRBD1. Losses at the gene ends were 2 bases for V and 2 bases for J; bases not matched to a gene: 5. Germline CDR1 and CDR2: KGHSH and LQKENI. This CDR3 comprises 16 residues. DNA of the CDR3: TGTGCCAGCTCACCAGGGACAGGGATAAACACAGATACGCAGTATTTT. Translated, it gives CASSPGTGINTDTQYF.

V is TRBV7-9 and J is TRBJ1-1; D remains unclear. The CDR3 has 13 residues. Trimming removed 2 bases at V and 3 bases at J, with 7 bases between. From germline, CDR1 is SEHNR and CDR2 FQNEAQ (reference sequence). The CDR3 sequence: CASSLMRDTEAFF. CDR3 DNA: TGTGCCAGCAGCTTAATGAGGGACACTGAAGCTTTCTTT.

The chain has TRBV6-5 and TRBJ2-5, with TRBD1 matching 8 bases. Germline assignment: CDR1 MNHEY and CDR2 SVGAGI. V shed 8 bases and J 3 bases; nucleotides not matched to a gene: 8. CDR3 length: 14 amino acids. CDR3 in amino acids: CASGTRGRKETQYF. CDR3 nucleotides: TGTGCCAGCGGGACCAGGGGGCGAAAAGAGACCCAGTACTTC.

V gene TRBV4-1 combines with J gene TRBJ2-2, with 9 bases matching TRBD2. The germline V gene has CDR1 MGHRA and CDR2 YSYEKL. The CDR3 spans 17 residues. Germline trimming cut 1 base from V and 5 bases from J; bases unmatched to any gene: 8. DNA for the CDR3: TGCGCCAGCAGCCAAGTTCCAGCGGGGGGTGGGACCGGGGAGCTGTTTTTT. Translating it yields CASSQVPAGGGTGELFF.

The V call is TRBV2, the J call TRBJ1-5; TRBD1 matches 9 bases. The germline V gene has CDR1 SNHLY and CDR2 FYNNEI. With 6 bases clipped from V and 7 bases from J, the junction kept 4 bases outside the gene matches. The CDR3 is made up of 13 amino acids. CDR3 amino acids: CASRGQGRQPQHF. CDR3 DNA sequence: TGTGCCAGCAGGGGACAGGGAAGACAGCCCCAGCATTTT.